This entry is about one T cell receptor (beta chain). TCRdb's copy holds only in-frame clones and misses some; the assay was immunoSEQ multiplex PCR. This sample yields around 230,000 clones, of which approximately 83% are seen a single time; about 3.5% belongs to the top ten. This sample is part of a study of blood T cell repertoires in COVID-19. Participants, about 18 to 90 years old, spanned under 30 US areas. Germline V gene lookup returns CDR1 SGHVS and CDR2 FQNEAQ. This CDR3 is built from 15 residues. V was cut by 8 bases and J by 2 bases, with 19 bases left in between. The chain has TRBV7-8 and TRBJ2-7; D might be TRBD2 (6 bases). The sequencing sample was made of PBMCs or T cells enriched from blood (not recorded which). The TCR comes from a woman in her thirties or forties with acute COVID-19. The CDR3 loop is CASSPWVGGPYEQYF. The DNA for the CDR3 is TGTGCCAGCTCACCGTGGGTGGGAGGCCCCTACGAGCAGTACTTC.